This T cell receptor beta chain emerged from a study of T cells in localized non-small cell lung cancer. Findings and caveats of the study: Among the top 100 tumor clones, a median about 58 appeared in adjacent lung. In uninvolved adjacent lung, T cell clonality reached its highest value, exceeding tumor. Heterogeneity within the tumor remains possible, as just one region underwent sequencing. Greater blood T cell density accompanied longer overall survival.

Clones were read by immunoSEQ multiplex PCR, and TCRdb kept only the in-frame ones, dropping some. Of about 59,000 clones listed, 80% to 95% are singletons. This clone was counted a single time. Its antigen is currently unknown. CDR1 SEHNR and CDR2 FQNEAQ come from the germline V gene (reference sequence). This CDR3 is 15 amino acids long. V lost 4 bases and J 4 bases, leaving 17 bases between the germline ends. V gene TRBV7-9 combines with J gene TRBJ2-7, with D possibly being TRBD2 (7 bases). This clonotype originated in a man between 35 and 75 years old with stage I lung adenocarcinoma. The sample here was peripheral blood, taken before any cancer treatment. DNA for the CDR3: TGTGCCAGCAGCTATGGGGGCGGGAGAAATTACGAGCAGTACTTC. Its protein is CASSYGGGRNYEQYF.